Listed below are T cell receptor beta chains from one sample, sequenced in a study of graft-versus-host responses after intestinal transplantation. Their recognized antigens are unknown. Clones were sequenced by immunoSEQ multiplex PCR, and TCRdb holds only the in-frame ones, with some missing. Of approximately 130,000 clones in the sample, approximately 94% were seen once. Sequencing used unstimulated CD4+ T cells sorted from spleen or lymph node cells, obtained before intestinal transplant. The source is a human donor who received an intestinal transplant. CDR3s include the opening cysteine and the closing phenylalanine or tryptophan. The D gene is left open where the match is weak. Clone size is stated in some rows and not others, as once, few, many or a class when expanded.

v_gene	d_gene	j_gene	abundance	len	CDR3aa	CDR3nt
TRBV6-1	.	TRBJ2-5	.	13	CASSEQGAETQYF	TGTGCCAGCAGTGAACAGGGTGCAGAGACCCAGTACTTC
TRBV7-8	TRBD1	TRBJ2-2	.	17	CASRLDRARANTGELFF	TGTGCCAGCAGACTGGACAGGGCCAGAGCGAACACCGGGGAGCTGTTTTTT
TRBV7-2	.	TRBJ1-3	few	15	CASSLGNRAGNTIYF	TGTGCCAGCAGCTTAGGGAACAGGGCCGGAAACACCATATATTTT
TRBV10-2	TRBD1	TRBJ1-1	.	16	CASSFGTGGLGTEAFF	TGCGCCAGCAGTTTCGGGACAGGCGGGCTGGGCACTGAAGCTTTCTTT
TRBV2	TRBD2	TRBJ2-1	.	15	CASSRTSDSYNEQFF	TGTGCCAGCAGTAGGACTAGCGATTCATACAATGAGCAGTTCTTC
TRBV6-5	TRBD1	TRBJ2-7	.	14	CASSETTGGYEQYF	TGTGCCAGCAGTGAAACCACAGGGGGTTACGAGCAGTACTTC
TRBV5-4	.	TRBJ1-3	.	13	CASSLPHEGTIYF	TGTGCCAGCAGCTTGCCTCACGAGGGCACCATATATTTT
TRBV19	.	TRBJ1-2	.	17	CASYSPLYRGPNYGYTF	TGTGCCAGTTATAGTCCTCTATATCGAGGTCCTAACTATGGCTACACCTTC
TRBV6-1	.	TRBJ2-7	once	14	CASSEAPTGYEQYF	TGTGCCAGCAGTGAAGCCCCTACTGGCTACGAGCAGTACTTC
TRBV11-2	TRBD1	TRBJ2-7	.	17	CASSLVTPWDRGYEQYF	TGTGCCAGCAGCTTAGTAACCCCGTGGGACAGGGGCTACGAGCAGTACTTC
TRBV4-2	.	TRBJ2-7	.	17	CASSQDISGPLAYEQYF	TGTGCCAGCAGCCAAGATATCTCAGGGCCGCTTGCCTACGAGCAGTACTTC
TRBV6-6	.	TRBJ1-1	.	15	CASRPGHPYNTEAFF	TGTGCCAGCAGGCCGGGACACCCTTATAACACTGAAGCTTTCTTT
TRBV10-3	.	TRBJ2-7	.	13	CASALEKTYEQYF	TGTGCCAGCGCCTTGGAGAAAACCTACGAGCAGTACTTC
TRBV18	.	TRBJ2-7	.	13	CASSQGQNYEQYF	TGTGCCAGCTCACAAGGACAGAACTACGAGCAGTACTTC
TRBV4-2	.	TRBJ1-1	.	16	CASSQATGGYNTEAFF	TGTGCCAGCAGCCAAGCGACTGGAGGGTACAACACTGAAGCTTTCTTT
TRBV15	TRBD2	TRBJ2-5	.	16	CATSRDLSRGEETQYF	TGTGCCACCAGCAGAGATCTTTCACGGGGGGAAGAGACCCAGTACTTC
TRBV5-1	TRBD1	TRBJ1-2	.	15	CASSSTGEESYGYTF	TGCGCCAGCAGCTCGACAGGGGAGGAGAGTTATGGCTACACCTTC